The entry below describes one T cell receptor beta chain. This entry is derived from a study of CD8 T cells in Susac syndrome. Random-hexamer reverse transcription was applied to about 0.45 to 1 ug RNA. The method of amplification for TCR beta CDR3 was immunoSEQ multiplex PCR, covering 54 Vbeta and 13 Jbeta. TCRdb recomputed calls from the immunoSEQ multiplex PCR reads with MiXCR, one row per CDR3 protein. The sample has about 210,000 distinct CDR3 sequences, roughly 96% seen once; the top ten hold 0.085% to 0.095%. TCR beta from blood CD8+ and CD4+ T cells was sequenced. Those who served as multiple sclerosis controls were treatment-naive patients with stable or active relapsing-remitting disease. Trimming stripped 0 bases from V and 7 bases from J, with 12 bases between. CDR1 and CDR2 (germline): PRHDT, FYEKMQ (reference sequence). This CDR3 has 14 amino acids.

This clonotype was sampled from a human donor with multiple sclerosis. The sequenced material came from CD4+ T cells from PBMCs. The V call is TRBV13, the J call TRBJ1-1; D call uncertain. The CDR3 is CASSLGAGVGEAFF. DNA for the CDR3: TGTGCCAGCAGCTTAGGCGCCGGGGTCGGTGAAGCTTTCTTT.